This record concerns one T cell receptor beta chain sequence. Its antigen is still unknown. No base-level quality is on record; no much larger clone is a single base apart. This entry is derived from a study of OX40 agonist ivuxolimab in advanced cancers. For the study in its entirety: Ivuxolimab was a fully human IgG2 agonistic monoclonal antibody targeting the costimulatory receptor OX40 (CD134). Intravenous ivuxolimab was administered to patients every 2 weeks at six dose levels: 0.01, 0.1, 0.3, 1.5, 3 and 10 mg/kg. Among the roughly 50 dose-escalation patients, about 19 had hepatocellular carcinoma, approximately 15 melanoma, 9 renal cell carcinoma and 9 head and neck cancer. In the dose-escalation cohort, roughly 80% of patients were male, and the mean age was approximately 60 years, with a range of roughly 20 to 79. Patients were allowed to have had prior anti-PD-1, anti-PD-L1 or anti-CTLA-4 therapy, and more than 30% of the dose-escalation patients had previously received checkpoint inhibitors. Three dose-escalation patients achieved partial responses, one with hepatocellular carcinoma and two with cutaneous melanoma. Peripheral TCRbeta sequencing aimed to test whether ivuxolimab altered TCR sequence diversity and caused clonal T-cell expansion. The paper describes the monotherapy dose-escalation part (N of about 57 patients) of the phase I trial of ivuxolimab.

Including the terminal cysteine and phenylalanine, the CDR3 comprises 13 residues. This entry keeps only the CDR3 DNA: 39 bases, framed from base 1. Study-level results and caveats: Low levels of normalized T-cell clonal expansion were also seen in some nonresponding patients. The antigen specificity of the clonally expanded peripheral T cells was not determined. Partial responders in the 0.1-3.0 mg/kg groups had among the lowest normalized peripheral clonal expansion, especially among CD8+ T cells. After ivuxolimab, more expanded clones were found on average in CD8+ T cells than in CD4+ T cells. At doses of 0.1 to 3.0 mg/kg, clonal expansion of both CD4+ and CD8+ blood T cells was observed from baseline to week 6.

To sequence the TCRbeta CDR3 region, genomic DNA was isolated from the sorted cells. The immunoSEQ Assay was used for sequencing of TCRbeta CDR3 regions. The table was pulled from immuneACCESS by TCRdb, which kept in-frame rearrangements only. Such tables lose some clones; where checked, under half of the loss comes from unresolved V genes, and the rest has no known cause. Present in this sample are about 77,000 clones, about 92% of which were seen just once. The biggest ten clones account for approximately 4.8% of the sample. Patients with autoimmune disease history or receiving systemic immunosuppression were excluded from the trial. Peripheral blood for TCR sequencing was drawn from every dose cohort at baseline, at cycle 4 day 1 and at cycle 7 day 1. Samples were obtained from an open-label, multicenter, first-in-human phase I dose-escalation trial of ivuxolimab. The trial enrolled adults with locally advanced or metastatic head and neck squamous cell, hepatocellular, melanoma or renal cell carcinoma. Before TCR sequencing, CD4+ T cells and CD8+ T cells from peripheral blood were sorted into separate populations.

Here the chain combines TRBV21-1 and TRBJ1-1; TRBD1 is the table's D call and was not checked against the DNA. TRBV21-1 is a pseudogene locus. The sample was CD4+ or CD8+ T cells sorted from blood, taken in a trial of the OX40 agonist ivuxolimab. This receptor was taken from an adult with an advanced solid tumor such as melanoma, head and neck, liver or kidney cancer. The CDR3 amino acid sequence is: CASSSDRDPEAFF. The DNA sequence follows: TGTGCCAGCAGCAGCGACAGGGACCCTGAAGCTTTCTTT.